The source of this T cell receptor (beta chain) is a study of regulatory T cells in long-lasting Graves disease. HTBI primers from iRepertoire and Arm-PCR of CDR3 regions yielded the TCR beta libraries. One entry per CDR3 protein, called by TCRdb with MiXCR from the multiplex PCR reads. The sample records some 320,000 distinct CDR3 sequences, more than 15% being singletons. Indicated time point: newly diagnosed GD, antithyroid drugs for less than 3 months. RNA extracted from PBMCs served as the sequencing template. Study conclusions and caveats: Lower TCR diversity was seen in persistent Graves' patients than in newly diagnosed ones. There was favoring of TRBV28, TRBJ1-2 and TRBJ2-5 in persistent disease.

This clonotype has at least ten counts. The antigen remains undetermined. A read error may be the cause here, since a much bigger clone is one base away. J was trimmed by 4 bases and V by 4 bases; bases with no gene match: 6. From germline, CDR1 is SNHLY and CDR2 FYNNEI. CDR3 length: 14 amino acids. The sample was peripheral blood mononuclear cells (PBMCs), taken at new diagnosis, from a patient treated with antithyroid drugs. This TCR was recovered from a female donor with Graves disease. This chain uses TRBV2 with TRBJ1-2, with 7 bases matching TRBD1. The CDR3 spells CASSGDRASYGYTF. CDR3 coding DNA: TGTGCCAGCAGTGGGGACAGAGCTAGCTATGGCTACACCTTC.